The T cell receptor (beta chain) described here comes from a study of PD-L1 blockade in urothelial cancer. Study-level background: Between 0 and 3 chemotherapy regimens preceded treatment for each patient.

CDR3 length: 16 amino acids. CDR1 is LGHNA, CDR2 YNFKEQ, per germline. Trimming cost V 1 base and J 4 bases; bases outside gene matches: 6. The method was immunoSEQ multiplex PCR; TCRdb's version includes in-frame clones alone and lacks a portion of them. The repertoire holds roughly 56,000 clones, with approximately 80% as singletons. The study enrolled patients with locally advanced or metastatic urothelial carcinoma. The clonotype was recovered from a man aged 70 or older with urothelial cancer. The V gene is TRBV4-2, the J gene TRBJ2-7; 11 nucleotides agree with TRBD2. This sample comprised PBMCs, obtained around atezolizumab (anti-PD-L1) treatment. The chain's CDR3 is CASSQGAVAGGYEQYF. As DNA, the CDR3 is TGTGCCAGCAGCCAAGGGGCCGTAGCGGGAGGGTACGAGCAGTACTTC.